This TCR beta chain was found in a study of blood T cells in healthy people across ages. The wider study: When template switching was applied, about one barcoded beta molecule was captured per two T cells. General study findings and limits: Aged donors had fewer naive CD4+ cells and lower diversity than long-lived donors.

Next came a second PCR, run for roughly 6 to 11 cycles, which used a sample-barcoded 5' primer along with a J-beta primer mix. TCRdb redid the calling of the 5' RACE reads with MiXCR, one entry per CDR3 protein. The table includes about a million distinct CDR3 sequences, 51% detected once. There are a few counts of this clonotype. The antigen is unknown. CDR1 and CDR2 from the germline V gene are MNHNS and SASEGT. This CDR3 region has 12 residues. The sequenced sample was blood. The origin of this receptor is a woman aged 55-69 years in good health. This chain joins TRBV6-1 and TRBJ2-4; D gene uncertain. The end of the DNA fits TRBJ2-7 better, so the J call may be wrong. CDR3 coding DNA: TGTGCCAGCAGTGAGATAAACTACGAGCAGTACTTC. It yields the protein CASSEINYEQYF.